The present T cell receptor beta chain was sequenced within a study of OX40 agonist ivuxolimab in advanced cancers. Overall study: Patients were infused with ivuxolimab every 2 weeks at 0.01 to 10 mg/kg. A diagnosis of hepatocellular carcinoma, melanoma, renal cell or head and neck cancer was present in dose-escalation patients.

Findings and caveats of the study: Average numbers of expanded clones were greater in CD8+ T cells than in CD4+.

Of note for this clone: Its specificity is not known.

The assay was immunoSEQ multiplex PCR, and TCRdb's table has in-frame clones only and misses some. The sample shows approximately 54,000 clones, roughly 90% of them seen only once. Patients with autoimmune history or systemic immunosuppression were excluded. V lost 6 bases and J lost 2, with 14 bases in between. There are 15 residues in the CDR3. Germline values: CDR1 SGHAT, CDR2 FQNNGV. The chain has TRBV11-2 and TRBJ1-3; D ambiguous. The receptor was derived from an adult with an advanced solid tumor such as melanoma, head and neck, liver or kidney cancer. The sequencing used CD4+ or CD8+ T cells sorted from blood, collected in a trial of the OX40 agonist ivuxolimab. The CDR3 DNA reads as TGTGCCAGCAGAACCGCGGCCGGAACTGGAAACACCATATATTTT. This sequence encodes CASRTAAGTGNTIYF.